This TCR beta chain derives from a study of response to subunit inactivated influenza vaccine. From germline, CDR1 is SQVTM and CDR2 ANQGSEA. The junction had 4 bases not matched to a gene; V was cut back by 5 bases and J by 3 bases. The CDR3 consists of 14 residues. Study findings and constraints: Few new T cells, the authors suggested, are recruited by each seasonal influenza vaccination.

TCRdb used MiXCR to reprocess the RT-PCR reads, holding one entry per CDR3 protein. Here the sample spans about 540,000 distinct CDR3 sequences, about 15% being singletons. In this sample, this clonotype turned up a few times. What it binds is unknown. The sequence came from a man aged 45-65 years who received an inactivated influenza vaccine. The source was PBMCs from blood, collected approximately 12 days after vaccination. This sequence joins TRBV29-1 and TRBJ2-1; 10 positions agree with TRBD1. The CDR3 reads CSVTGQGVYNEQFF. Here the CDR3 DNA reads TGCAGCGTTACCGGACAGGGGGTCTACAATGAGCAGTTCTTC.